Presented here are 7 T cell receptor beta chains from one specimen sequenced in a study of blood T cell repertoires in COVID-19. Method: immunoSEQ multiplex PCR; TCRdb's copy keeps in-frame clones and lacks some. The data show some 230,000 clones, around 86% seen once. The sequencing input was peripheral blood. The receptors stem from an elderly woman with COVID-19, enrolled during active disease.

The rearrangement uses TRBV5-1 and TRBJ2-7; 11 nucleotides line up with TRBD2. The germline gives CDR1 SGHRS, CDR2 YFSETQ. J lost 5 bases, V lost 2 bases, and 3 bases had no gene match. The CDR3 is 14 residues long. CDR3 in DNA: TGCGCCAGCAGCTTAACTAGCGGGAGTCACGAGCAGTACTTC. This gives the protein CASSLTSGSHEQYF.

This chain joins TRBV11-2 and TRBJ1-2; D is possibly TRBD1 (5 bases). The CDR3 is made up of 14 amino acids. Germline CDR1 and CDR2: SGHAT and FQNNGV. V lost 3 bases to trimming and J lost 6 bases, with 14 bases between them. CDR3 sequence: CASSFPQGINGYTF. The CDR3 nucleotides are TGTGCCAGCAGCTTTCCCCAGGGAATAAATGGCTACACCTTC.

The V call is TRBV13, the J call TRBJ2-1; 9 bases map to TRBD2. The CDR3 extends over 14 amino acids. The J segment lost 14 bases and the V segment lost 4 bases, leaving 12 bases of the junction unmatched. Germline V gives CDR1 PRHDT, CDR2 FYEKMQ (reference sequence). The chain's CDR3 is CASSSFGAGGSEFF. Written as DNA, the CDR3 is TGTGCCAGCAGCTCCTTTGGCGCGGGGGGGTCGGAGTTCTTC.

As DNA, the CDR3 is TGTGCCAGCAGTAGGATCACAGGGAACACTGAAGCTTTCTTT. Protein sequence: CASSRITGNTEAFF. The chain combines TRBV6-5 with TRBJ1-1; D is perhaps TRBD1 (5 bases). The CDR3 consists of 14 residues. V gave up 5 bases and J gave up 1 base, with 11 bases separating them. Germline values: CDR1 MNHEY, CDR2 SVGAGI.

This sequence joins TRBV5-1 and TRBJ1-4; TRBD1 matches at 11 bases. CDR3 length: 15 amino acids. The ends lost 2 bases at V and 8 bases at J; junction bases unmatched: 5. Germline CDR1 and CDR2: SGHRS and YFSETQ. The CDR3 sequence is CASSLGTGGKEKLFF. CDR3 in DNA: TGCGCCAGCAGCTTAGGGACAGGGGGAAAAGAAAAACTGTTTTTT.

Note on this clone: The same CDR3 arises from other DNA sequences in this sample as well. This sequence joins TRBV2 and TRBJ2-7; possibly TRBD2 for D (5 bases). CDR1 is SNHLY and CDR2 is FYNNEI in the germline V gene. CDR3 length: 12 amino acids. With 4 bases removed from V and 3 bases from J, the gap between germline ends came to 7 bases. Here the CDR3 DNA reads TGTGCCAGCAGTGTAACTAGCTACGAGCAGTACTTC. This encodes CASSVTSYEQYF.

The chain couples TRBV18 to TRBJ2-1, with 7 bases aligning to TRBD1. The germline gives CDR1 KGHSH, CDR2 LQKENI. The V and J ends lost 0 bases and 7 bases, in that order; junction bases with no gene match: 3. This CDR3 comprises 14 residues. CDR3 nucleotide sequence: TGTGCCAGCTCACCACCGAGGGGGCGGAATGAGCAGTTCTTC. This translates into CASSPPRGRNEQFF.